This T cell receptor (beta chain) was sequenced for a study of blood T cells in healthy people across ages. The second PCR ran roughly 6 to 11 cycles with a sample-barcoded 5' primer and J-beta primers. TCRdb analysed the 5' RACE reads with MiXCR anew, one entry per CDR3 protein. The table has over 450,000 distinct CDR3 sequences, under 30% seen once; the top ten hold roughly 10%. Germline V gene data show CDR1 as MGHRA and CDR2 as YSYEKL. Trimming took 7 bases from V and 1 from J; bases not matched to a gene: 4. This CDR3 is 14 amino acids long. These data were also filed under a second study, of T cells of mothers and their children. From that study: Over 9 million TCR beta CDR3 reads were obtained from each mother, and about 2.9 million from each child.

The chain employs TRBV4-1 and TRBJ2-7; 10 bases fit TRBD2. Sequenced sample: blood. The origin of this receptor is a boy aged 10-17 years in good health. In DNA form, the CDR3 reads TGCGCCAGCATCGGGACTAGCGCATCCTACGAGCAGTACTTC. Protein sequence: CASIGTSASYEQYF.